This TCR beta chain derives from a study of T-cell memory formation after mild COVID-19 (dated by TCRdb to 2020 to 2023). A note on the overall study: Most TCR sequence clusters were specific to one of the two donors. T-cell clones expanding and contracting after mild COVID-19 in two donors were tracked by longitudinal TCRalpha and TCRbeta repertoire sequencing. The cohort was made up of two young adult volunteers, one female and one male, who were previously healthy.

There are 13 amino acids in the CDR3, from cysteine to phenylalanine inclusive. Only CDR3 DNA is held: 39 bases, read in frame from base 1. Cut back by 0 bases and 10 bases, the V and J ends lie 10 bases apart. CDR1 and CDR2 are drawn from the germline V gene: LGHNA, YNFKEQ. The sequencer was an Illumina NovaSeq 6000. Using 5'RACE with constant-segment primers, TCRalpha and TCRbeta cDNA libraries were constructed, with sample barcodes and unique molecular identifiers added in the process. Trizol reagent was used to extract RNA from every sample. Library amplification was performed in two PCR steps, and a second sample barcode and Illumina TruSeq adapters were introduced in the second step. Sequencing of libraries was performed on an Illumina NovaSeq with 2 x 150 bp paired-end reads. As for how the authors treated the data: The reads were demultiplexed and collapsed into UMI-guided consensus sequences using migec v1.2.7. Using mixcr v2.1.11, the UMI consensuses were aligned to TRA and TRB V and J templates and assembled into clonotypes. Expanded or contracted clonotypes were those called significant by both edgeR and NoisET, with noise models trained on biological replicates. For edgeR calls, the thresholds were a false discovery rate-adjusted p below 0.01 and a log2 fold-change of 1. As an exploratory analysis of dynamics, PCA with hierarchical clustering was applied to max-normalized trajectories of the 1000 most abundant clonotypes. Each responding clone was given a CD4 or CD8 phenotype based on the CD4+ and CD8+ repertoires, which had been sequenced separately. The public reads were quality trimmed at Q25 with fastp and then assembled into clones with MiXCR by TCRdb, keeping productive beta chains. Entries that share a CDR3 protein sequence are merged under the most common genes and DNA. For this entry, the V and J calls and clone size follow TCRdb and not the study's own pipeline. Present in this sample are about 350,000 distinct CDR3 sequences, about an eighth of which were seen just once. Approximately 21% of the sample rests with the top ten.

The study at large found these results: The study covered only a couple of mild cases, and larger cohorts including severe cases with pre-infection samples were considered necessary. From day 15 to 85, contracting clones showed balanced CD4/CD8 phenotypes, whereas a second wave of clones that expanded from day 15 to 37 leaned towards CD4+. SARS-CoV-2 specificity was not confirmed for the second-wave clones peaking on day 37. The detection of some responding clones in pre-infection memory suggests that pre-existing cross-reactive memory T cells joined the SARS-CoV-2 response. Contracting CD4+ clones appeared mostly in the CM and EM memory subsets, whereas CD8+ clones were enriched in EMRA.

Ficoll-Paque density gradient centrifugation was the method used to isolate PBMCs. The table lists this clonotype with a few counts. The clone's antigen remains unknown. No much larger clone is present one base from it, and per-base qualities are unavailable. The V and J segments used are TRBV4-2 and TRBJ2-1; the D gene remains uncertain. Source material: PBMCs or a T cell subset sorted from them (not recorded which). The sequence came from a man aged 18 to 29 who had mild COVID-19 (a few samples of this study predate the infection). The sample titles of this study are shuffled in the database, so cell type and time point are left out; the donor was told from shared clones. Here the CDR3 is given as CASSQDPTWEQFF. The DNA is TGTGCCAGCAGCCAAGATCCGACTTGGGAGCAGTTCTTC.